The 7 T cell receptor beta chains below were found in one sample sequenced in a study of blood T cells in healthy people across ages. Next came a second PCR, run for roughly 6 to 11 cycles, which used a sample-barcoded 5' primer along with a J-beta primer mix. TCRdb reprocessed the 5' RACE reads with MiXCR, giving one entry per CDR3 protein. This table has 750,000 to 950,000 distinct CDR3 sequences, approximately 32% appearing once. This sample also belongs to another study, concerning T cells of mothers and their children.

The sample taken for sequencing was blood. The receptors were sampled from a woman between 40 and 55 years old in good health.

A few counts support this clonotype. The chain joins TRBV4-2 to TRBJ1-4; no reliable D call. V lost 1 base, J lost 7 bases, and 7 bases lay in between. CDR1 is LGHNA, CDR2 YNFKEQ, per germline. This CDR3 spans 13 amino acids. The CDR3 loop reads CASSQVEAEKLFF. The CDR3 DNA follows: TGTGCCAGCAGCCAAGTGGAGGCTGAAAAACTGTTTTTT.

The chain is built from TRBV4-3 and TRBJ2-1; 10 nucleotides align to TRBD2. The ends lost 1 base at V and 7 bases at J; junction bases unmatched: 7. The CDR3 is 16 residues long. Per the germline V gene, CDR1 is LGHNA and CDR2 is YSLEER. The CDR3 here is CASSQGASGGTNEQFF. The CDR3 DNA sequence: TGCGCCAGCAGCCAAGGCGCTAGCGGGGGCACTAATGAGCAGTTCTTC.

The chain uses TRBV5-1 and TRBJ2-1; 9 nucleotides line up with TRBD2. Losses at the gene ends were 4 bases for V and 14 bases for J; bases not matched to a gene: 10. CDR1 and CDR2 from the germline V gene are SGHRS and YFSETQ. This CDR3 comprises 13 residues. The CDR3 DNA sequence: TGCGCCAGCAGCCAGAGTGGCGGGAGGGGGAAGTTCTTC. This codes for CASSQSGGRGKFF.

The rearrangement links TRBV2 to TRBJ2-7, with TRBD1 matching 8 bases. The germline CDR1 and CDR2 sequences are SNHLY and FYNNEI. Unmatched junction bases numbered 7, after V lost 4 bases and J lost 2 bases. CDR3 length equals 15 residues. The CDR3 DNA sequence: TGTGCCAGCAGTGTTGCGCCGGACAGGGCCTACGAGCAGTACTTC. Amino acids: CASSVAPDRAYEQYF. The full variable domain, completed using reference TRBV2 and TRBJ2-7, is EPEVTQTPSHQVTQMGQEVILRCVPISNHLYFYWYRQILGQKVEFLVSFYNNEISEKSEIFDDQFSVERPDGSNFTLKIRSTKLEDSAMYFCASSVAPDRAYEQYFGPGTRLTVT.

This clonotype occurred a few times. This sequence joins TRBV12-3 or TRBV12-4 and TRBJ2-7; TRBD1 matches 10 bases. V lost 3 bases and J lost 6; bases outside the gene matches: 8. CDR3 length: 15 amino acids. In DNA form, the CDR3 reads TGTGCCAGCAGTTTCTTTAAGGGACAGGGGTCCGAGCAGTACTTC. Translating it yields CASSFFKGQGSEQYF.

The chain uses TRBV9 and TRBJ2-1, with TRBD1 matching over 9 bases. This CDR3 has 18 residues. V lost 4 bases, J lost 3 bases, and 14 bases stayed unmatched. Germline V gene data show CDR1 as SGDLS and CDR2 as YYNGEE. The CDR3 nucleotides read TGTGCCAGCAGCCCAAGGACAGGGGTGGGGGGCCTCTACAATGAGCAGTTCTTC. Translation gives CASSPRTGVGGLYNEQFF.

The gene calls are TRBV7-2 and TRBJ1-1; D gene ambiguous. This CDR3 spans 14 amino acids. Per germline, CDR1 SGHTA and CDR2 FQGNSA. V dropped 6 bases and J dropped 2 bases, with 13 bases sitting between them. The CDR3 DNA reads TGTGCCAGCAGACTATGGGAGTCAAACACTGAAGCTTTCTTT. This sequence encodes CASRLWESNTEAFF.